The sequence of this T cell receptor (beta chain) was determined in a study of CD8 T cells in Susac syndrome. On this clonotype: Its antigen is not identified.

Study outcomes and limitations: Within Susac syndrome CD4+ T cell repertoires, clonal expansion was not evident.

From blood CD8+ and CD4+ T cells, the TCR beta chain was sequenced. Negative isolation was used for CD8+ and CD4+ T cells, and FACS enrichment was applied to TEMRA cells. Reverse transcription of about 0.5 to 1 ug RNA used random hexamers. It was immunoSEQ multiplex PCR that amplified TCR beta CDR3 across 54 Vbeta and 13 Jbeta. TCRdb used MiXCR to reprocess the immunoSEQ multiplex PCR reads, holding one entry per CDR3 protein. The repertoire has 95,000 to 150,000 distinct CDR3 sequences, nearly 96% of them found once; the top ten carry less than 0.15%. The CDR3 runs to 16 residues. With 4 bases removed from V and 2 bases from J, the gap between germline ends came to 21 bases. CDR1 and CDR2 from the germline V gene are DFQATT and SNEGSKA (reference sequence).

Specimen: CD4+ T cells from PBMCs. V and J are TRBV20-1 and TRBJ2-7; D call uncertain. This TCR was sampled from a human donor with Susac syndrome. The CDR3 DNA reads as TGCAGTGCTACCCCTGCTACATCTTCTAGGACCTACGAGCAGTACTTC. Its protein is CSATPATSSRTYEQYF.